A single sample is the source of the 14 T cell receptor beta chains below, sequenced in a study of T-cell reconstitution after alpha-beta-depleted transplantation in children. Unique molecular identifiers tagged the TCRbeta library. Via MiXCR, TCRdb re-called the PCR reads, giving one row per CDR3 protein. The data contain around 190,000 distinct CDR3 sequences, approximately 6.9% of them seen just once; the ten biggest clones take up 5.5% to 6.5%. Sequenced material: PBMCs, taken before TCRalphabeta/CD19-depleted stem cell transplant. These receptors all stem from a boy between 2 and 10 years old with acute lymphoblastic leukemia, due to receive a stem cell transplant.

This clonotype was counted ten times or more. Here the CDR3 reads CASSLPGDVTEAFF. In DNA form, the CDR3 reads TGTGCCAGCAGCTTGCCAGGGGACGTCACTGAAGCTTTCTTT. The rearrangement uses TRBV7-9 and TRBJ1-1, with D maybe TRBD1 (6 bases). The CDR3 is 14 amino acids. With 3 bases removed from V and 4 bases from J, the gap between germline ends came to 12 bases. The germline V gene has CDR1 SEHNR and CDR2 FQNEAQ (reference sequence). The variable domain in full, with the rest retrieved from reference TRBV7-9 and TRBJ1-1, is DTGVSQNPRHKITKRGQNVTFRCDPISEHNRLYWYRQTLGQGPEFLTYFQNEAQLEKSRLLSDRFSAERPKGSFSTLEIQRTEQGDSAMYLCASSLPGDVTEAFFGQGTRLTVV.

This clonotype was seen repeatedly, ten times or more. This sequence joins TRBV15 and TRBJ2-7; D may be TRBD1 (5 bases). This CDR3 region has 17 residues. Trimming took off 0 bases at V and 2 bases at J, with 17 bases between the two ends. Germline lookup yields CDR1 LNHNV and CDR2 YYDKDF (reference sequence). CDR3 loop: CATSREPQGPFAYEQYF. The CDR3 DNA sequence: TGTGCCACCAGCAGAGAACCCCAGGGCCCGTTCGCCTACGAGCAGTACTTC.

This clonotype appeared many times. This chain connects TRBV29-1 to TRBJ1-4; no reliable D call. V was pared by 6 bases and J by 10 bases, with 15 bases between. CDR1 is SQVTM and CDR2 is ANQGSEA in the germline V gene. This CDR3 is built from 12 residues. The CDR3: CSVKSLGRKLFF. The CDR3 bases are TGCAGCGTCAAAAGTCTGGGGAGAAAACTGTTTTTT.

This clonotype has ten or more counts. This chain's CDR3 is CSANPAGDQETQYF. The CDR3 DNA is TGCAGCGCTAACCCCGCGGGGGACCAAGAGACCCAGTACTTC. The rearrangement links TRBV29-1 to TRBJ2-5; 7 positions match TRBD2. Per the germline V gene, CDR1 is SQVTM and CDR2 is ANQGSEA. The CDR3 is 14 amino acids. J was trimmed by 0 bases and V by 7 bases; bases with no gene match: 8. The variable domain in full, completed from reference TRBV29-1 and TRBJ2-5, reads SAVISQKPSRDICQRGTSLTIQCQVDSQVTMMFWYRQQPGQSLTLIATANQGSEATYESGFVIDKFPISRPNLTFSTLTVSNMSPEDSSIYLCSANPAGDQETQYFGPGTRLLVL.

Of note for this clonotype: A much larger clone differs by one base, so this may be a read error. This likely comes from a read error, as the CDR3 has no conserved phenylalanine or tryptophan at its end. CDR3 nucleotides: TGCAGTGCCATGGGACAGGTAGAAAAACTGTTTTAT. Amino acid sequence: CSAMGQVEKLFY. V is TRBV20-1 and J is TRBJ1-4; 8 bases line up with TRBD1. V was pared by 6 bases and J by 8 bases, with 5 bases of the junction left unmatched. This CDR3 has 12 amino acids. Germline lookup yields CDR1 DFQATT and CDR2 SNEGSKA (reference sequence).

This clonotype came up a few times. Just one base apart from a much larger clone, this may be a read error. The chain links TRBV7-7 to TRBJ2-3; the D call may be TRBD1 or TRBD2 (5 bases each). The CDR3 totals 13 residues. Germline CDR1 is SSHAT and CDR2 is FNYEAQ (reference sequence). The CDR3 protein is CASSRGVTHTQYF. The CDR3, as DNA: TGTGCTAGCTCCAGAGGGGTCACACATACGCAGTATTTT.

This clonotype was counted between two and nine times. The chain combines TRBV30 with TRBJ2-7; 10 nucleotides align to TRBD2. V lost 1 base to trimming and J lost 1 base; unmatched junction nucleotides: 10. The CDR3 is made up of 17 amino acids. CDR1 and CDR2 from the germline V gene are GTSNPN and SVGIG (reference sequence). DNA of the CDR3: TGTGCCTGGAGTGACTATCCTGGACTAGCGGTATCCTACGAGCAGTACTTC. The encoded protein is CAWSDYPGLAVSYEQYF.

Many counts were recorded for this clonotype. The CDR3 loop reads CASSLKGDTNTEAFF. The CDR3 bases are TGCGCCAGCAGCCTGAAGGGGGACACCAACACTGAAGCTTTCTTT. The genes are TRBV4-3 and TRBJ1-1, with D possibly matching TRBD1 (6 bases). The germline V gene has CDR1 LGHNA and CDR2 YSLEER. V was shortened by 4 bases and J by 2 bases, with 14 bases between the two germline ends. CDR3 length: 15 amino acids.

This clonotype has at least ten counts. This chain joins TRBV7-2 and TRBJ2-7, with 9 positions matching TRBD2. V was clipped by 5 bases and J by 2 bases; unmatched bases: 10. This CDR3 is 16 amino acids long. The germline V gene encodes CDR1 SGHTA and CDR2 FQGNSA. The CDR3 DNA reads as TGTGCCAGCAGCCAAATCGTAGCGGGAGCCCCCTACGAGCAGTACTTC. Its translation: CASSQIVAGAPYEQYF.

This clonotype was detected ten times or more. The genes are TRBV4-3 and TRBJ1-4, with D hard to call. The CDR3 totals 15 residues. Germline CDR1 is LGHNA and CDR2 is YSLEER. Trimming stripped 1 base from V and 8 bases from J, with 14 bases between. DNA of the CDR3: TGCGCCAGCAGCCAAGTAATCACCCAAAGGGAAAAACTGTTTTTT. Protein product: CASSQVITQREKLFF.

V usage is TRBV27 and J usage is TRBJ1-2; D not certain. The germline V gene encodes CDR1 MNHEY and CDR2 SMNVEV (reference sequence). This CDR3 spans 13 amino acids. The V end lost 6 bases, the J end lost 4 bases, and 12 bases lay between the germline ends. This chain's CDR3 is CASRPPGLYGYTF. The CDR3 nucleotides are TGTGCCAGCAGACCCCCCGGGCTCTATGGCTACACCTTC.

As for this clonotype: This sequence may be a read error, since a much larger clone differs from it by one base. The J gene is TRBJ2-5, the V gene TRBV5-1, with D unclear. V lost 9 bases and J 2 bases, leaving 5 bases between the germline ends. The V gene's germline CDR1 is SGHRS and CDR2 YFSETQ. The CDR3 totals 10 residues. CDR3 nucleotides: TGCGCCAACGATCAAGAGACCCAGTACTTC. Residues: CANDQETQYF.

This clonotype has ten or more counts. This sequence joins TRBV11-3 and TRBJ2-1; 9 nucleotides align to TRBD2. The CDR3 runs to 14 residues. Germline V gives CDR1 SGHNT, CDR2 YENEEA. Losses at the gene ends were 4 bases for V and 4 bases for J; bases not matched to a gene: 2. Here the CDR3 DNA reads TGTGCCAGCAGCTCGGGACTAGCTTACAATGAGCAGTTCTTC. As protein: CASSSGLAYNEQFF.

This clonotype was counted at least ten times. V and J are TRBV5-1 and TRBJ2-7; D remains unclear. Trimming shortened V by 0 bases and J by 1 base, and 8 bases separated the two germline ends. The CDR3 totals 14 residues. Per the germline V gene, CDR1 is SGHRS and CDR2 is YFSETQ. The CDR3 here is CASSLDRLSYEQYF. CDR3 DNA sequence: TGCGCCAGCAGCTTGGACAGATTATCCTACGAGCAGTACTTC.